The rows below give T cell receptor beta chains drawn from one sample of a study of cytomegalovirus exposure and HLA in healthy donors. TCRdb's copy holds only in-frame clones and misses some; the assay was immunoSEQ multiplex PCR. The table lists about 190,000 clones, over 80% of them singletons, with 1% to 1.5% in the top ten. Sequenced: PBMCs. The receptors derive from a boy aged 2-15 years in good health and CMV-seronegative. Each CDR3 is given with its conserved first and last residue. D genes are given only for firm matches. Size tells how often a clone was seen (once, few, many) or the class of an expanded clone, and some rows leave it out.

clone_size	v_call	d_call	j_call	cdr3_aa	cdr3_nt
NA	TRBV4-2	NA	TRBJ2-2	CASSQDLRGELFF	TGTGCCAGCAGCCAAGATCTTCGCGGGGAGCTGTTTTTT
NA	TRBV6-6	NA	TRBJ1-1	CASSAGRVTEAFF	TGTGCCAGCAGTGCAGGGAGGGTCACTGAAGCTTTCTTT
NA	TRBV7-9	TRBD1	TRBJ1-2	CASTPPRAGGGAAYGYTF	TGTGCCAGCACCCCCCCCAGGGCGGGAGGGGGCGCAGCCTATGGCTACACCTTC
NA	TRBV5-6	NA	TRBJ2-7	CASSLAFYEQYF	TGTGCCAGCAGCTTAGCTTTCTACGAGCAGTACTTC
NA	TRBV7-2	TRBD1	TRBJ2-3	CASTWDRGRGTDTQYF	TGTGCCAGCACCTGGGACAGGGGGCGGGGAACAGATACGCAGTATTTT
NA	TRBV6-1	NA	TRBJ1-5	CASRLRAGSNQPQHF	TGTGCCAGCAGGCTCAGGGCTGGAAGCAATCAGCCCCAGCATTTT
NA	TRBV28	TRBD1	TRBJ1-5	CASSLDGQGAHQPQHF	TGTGCCAGCAGTTTGGACGGACAGGGGGCCCATCAGCCCCAGCATTTT
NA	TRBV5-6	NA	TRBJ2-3	CASSLGRRDTDTQYF	TGTGCCAGCAGCTTGGGGAGGAGAGACACAGATACGCAGTATTTT
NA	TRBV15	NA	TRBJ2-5	CATSRDSEETQYF	TGTGCCACCAGCAGAGATAGTGAAGAGACCCAGTACTTC
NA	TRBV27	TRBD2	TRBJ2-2	CASSPKAGVYNGELFF	TGTGCCAGCAGTCCTAAAGCGGGAGTGTATAACGGGGAGCTGTTTTTT
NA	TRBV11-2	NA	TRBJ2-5	CASSQISGQETQYF	TGTGCCAGCAGCCAAATTAGCGGCCAAGAGACCCAGTACTTC
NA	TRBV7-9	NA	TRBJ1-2	CASRYAPGGGEGYTF	TGTGCCAGCAGATACGCCCCAGGTGGAGGGGAAGGCTACACCTTC
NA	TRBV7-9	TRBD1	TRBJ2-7	CASSGTAYEQYF	TGTGCCAGCAGCGGGACAGCCTACGAGCAGTACTTC
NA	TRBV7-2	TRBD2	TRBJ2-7	CASRTTSGISYEQYF	TGTGCCAGCAGAACGACTAGCGGGATTTCCTACGAGCAGTACTTC
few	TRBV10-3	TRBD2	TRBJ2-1	CAISGGINSGGNSPSYNEQFF	TGTGCCATCAGTGGAGGGATCAATAGCGGGGGGAACTCCCCCTCCTACAATGAGCAGTTCTTC
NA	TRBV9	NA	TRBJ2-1	CASSADVLVNEQFF	TGTGCCAGCAGCGCAGATGTCCTAGTCAATGAGCAGTTCTTC
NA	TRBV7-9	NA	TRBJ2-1	CASSQTSPEANEQFF	TGTGCCAGCAGTCAGACTAGTCCCGAGGCAAATGAGCAGTTCTTC
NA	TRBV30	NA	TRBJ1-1	CAWSPTGNTEAFF	TGTGCCTGGAGCCCGACAGGGAACACTGAAGCTTTCTTT
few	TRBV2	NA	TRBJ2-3	CASSRGLPRGDTQYF	TGTGCCAGCAGCCGGGGACTCCCTAGGGGAGATACGCAGTATTTT
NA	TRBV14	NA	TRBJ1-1	CASSQDGRQNTEAFF	TGTGCCAGCAGCCAAGATGGAAGACAGAACACTGAAGCTTTCTTT
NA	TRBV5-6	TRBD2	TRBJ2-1	CASSLRTSGYNEQFF	TGTGCCAGCAGCCTCAGGACTAGCGGCTACAATGAGCAGTTCTTC
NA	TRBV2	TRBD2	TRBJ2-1	CASSENLRLAGREQFF	TGTGCCAGCAGTGAAAATCTTCGACTAGCGGGCCGTGAGCAGTTCTTC
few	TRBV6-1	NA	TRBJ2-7	CASSDAYEQYF	TGTGCCAGCAGTGACGCCTACGAGCAGTACTTC